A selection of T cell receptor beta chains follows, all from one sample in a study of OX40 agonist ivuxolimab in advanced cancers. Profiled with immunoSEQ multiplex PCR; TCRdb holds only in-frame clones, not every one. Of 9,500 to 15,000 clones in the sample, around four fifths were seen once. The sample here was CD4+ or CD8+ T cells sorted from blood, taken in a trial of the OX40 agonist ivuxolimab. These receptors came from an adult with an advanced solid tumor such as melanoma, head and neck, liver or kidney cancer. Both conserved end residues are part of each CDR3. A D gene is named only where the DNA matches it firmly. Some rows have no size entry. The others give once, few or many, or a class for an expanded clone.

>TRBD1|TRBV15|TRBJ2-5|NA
CATSSRTGARETQYF
TGTGCCACCAGCAGCCGAACAGGGGCGCGGGAGACCCAGTACTTC
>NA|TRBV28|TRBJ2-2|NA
CASSPLGANTGELFF
TGTGCCAGCAGCCCTTTGGGTGCGAACACCGGGGAGCTGTTTTTT
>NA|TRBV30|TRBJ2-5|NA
CAWSVLGGYQETQYF
TGTGCCTGGAGTGTACTAGGCGGGTACCAAGAGACCCAGTACTTC
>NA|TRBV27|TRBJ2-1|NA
CASSSQGYSYNEQFF
TGTGCCAGCAGTTCACAGGGATACTCCTACAATGAGCAGTTCTTC
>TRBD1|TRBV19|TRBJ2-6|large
CASSIDLFGTGVFAANVLTF
TGTGCCAGTAGTATAGATCTATTTGGGACAGGCGTTTTCGCGGCCAACGTCCTGACTTTC
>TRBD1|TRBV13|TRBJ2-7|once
CASRAGTGPVEQYF
TGTGCCAGCAGGGCCGGGACAGGGCCGGTCGAGCAGTACTTC
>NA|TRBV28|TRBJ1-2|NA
CASSFPHLPGGYTF
TGTGCCAGCAGTTTCCCACATCTCCCGGGAGGCTACACCTTC
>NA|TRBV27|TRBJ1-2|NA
CASSLGPGIGPNYGYTF
TGTGCCAGCAGTTTAGGTCCAGGGATCGGGCCAAACTATGGCTACACCTTC
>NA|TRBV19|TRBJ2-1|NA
CASSIDGSTYNEQFF
TGTGCCAGTAGTATAGACGGATCCACCTACAATGAGCAGTTCTTC
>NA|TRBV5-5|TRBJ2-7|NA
CASSLDRTSPYEQYF
TGTGCCAGCAGCTTGGATAGGACAAGTCCCTACGAGCAGTACTTC
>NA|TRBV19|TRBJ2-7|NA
CASSITNANYEQYF
TGTGCCAGTAGTATAACCAACGCGAACTACGAGCAGTACTTC
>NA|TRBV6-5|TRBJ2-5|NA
CASSPSGVRETQYF
TGTGCCAGCAGTCCCTCGGGGGTTCGAGAGACCCAGTACTTC
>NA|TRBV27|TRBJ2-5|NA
CASSRGWGTREYF
TGTGCCAGCAGTAGAGGGTGGGGAACCAGGGAGTACTTC
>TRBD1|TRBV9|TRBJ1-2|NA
CASSGQGGHGYTF
TGTGCCAGCAGCGGACAGGGTGGTCATGGCTACACCTTC
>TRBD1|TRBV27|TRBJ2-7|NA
CASRAGTGTYEQYF
TGTGCCAGCCGCGCCGGGACAGGGACGTACGAGCAGTACTTC
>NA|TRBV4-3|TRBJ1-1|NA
CASSQYSNTEAFF
TGCGCCAGCAGCCAATATTCGAACACTGAAGCTTTCTTT
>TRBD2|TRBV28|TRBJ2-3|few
CASSFGERESTDTQYF
TGTGCCAGCAGTTTCGGTGAGCGGGAGAGCACAGATACGCAGTATTTT
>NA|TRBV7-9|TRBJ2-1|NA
CASSLGAAFTYNEQFF
TGTGCCAGCAGCTTAGGTGCGGCCTTCACCTACAATGAGCAGTTCTTC
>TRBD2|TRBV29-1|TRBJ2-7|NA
CSVVGLAGVYEQYF
TGCAGCGTTGTGGGACTAGCGGGAGTCTACGAGCAGTACTTC
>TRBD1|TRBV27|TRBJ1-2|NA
CASSFGAGQGGYGYTF
TGTGCCAGCAGTTTCGGAGCGGGACAGGGGGGCTATGGCTACACCTTC
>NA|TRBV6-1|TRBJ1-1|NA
CASSEAGGGTAFF
TGTGCCAGCAGTGAAGCAGGGGGGGGAACCGCTTTCTTT
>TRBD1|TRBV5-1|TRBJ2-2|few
CASSDGQGGIGELFF
TGCGCCAGCAGTGACGGACAGGGGGGAATCGGGGAGCTGTTTTTT
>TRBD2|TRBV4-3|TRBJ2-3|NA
CASSQVLAGGPDTQYF
TGCGCCAGCAGCCAAGTTCTAGCGGGGGGGCCAGATACGCAGTATTTT
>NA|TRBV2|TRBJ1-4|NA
CASTRAGEKLFF
TGTGCCAGCACCAGGGCGGGTGAAAAACTGTTTTTT
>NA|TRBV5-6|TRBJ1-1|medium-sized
CASSLGGNTEAFF
TGTGCCAGCAGCTTGGGCGGAAACACTGAAGCTTTCTTT
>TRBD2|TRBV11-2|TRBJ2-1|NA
CASSLQASGHYNEQFF
TGTGCCAGCAGCTTGCAGGCTAGCGGACATTACAATGAGCAGTTCTTC
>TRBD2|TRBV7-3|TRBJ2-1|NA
CASSGLAGGDEQFF
TGTGCCAGCAGCGGGCTAGCGGGAGGGGATGAGCAGTTCTTC
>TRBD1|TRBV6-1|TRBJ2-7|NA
CASSDRDRGIYEQYF
TGTGCCAGCAGCGACCGGGACAGGGGGATCTACGAGCAGTACTTC
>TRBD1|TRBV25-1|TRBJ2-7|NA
CASSDRGTQTGGYYEQYF
TGTGCCAGCAGTGATCGGGGGACACAGACAGGGGGTTACTACGAGCAGTACTTC
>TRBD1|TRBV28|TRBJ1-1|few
CASSFSSRTGNTEAFF
TGTGCCAGCAGTTTCTCTTCCAGGACAGGGAACACTGAAGCTTTCTTT
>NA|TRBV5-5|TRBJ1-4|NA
CASSSQRGEKLFF
TGTGCCAGCAGCTCGCAACGGGGCGAAAAACTGTTTTTT
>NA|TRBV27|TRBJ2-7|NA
CASSLWSGTPYEQYF
TGTGCCAGCAGTTTATGGTCCGGGACACCATACGAGCAGTACTTC
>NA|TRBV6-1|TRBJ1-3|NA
CASRENSGNTIYF
TGTGCCAGCAGGGAAAATTCTGGAAACACCATATATTTT
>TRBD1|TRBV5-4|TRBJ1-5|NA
CASSSRGQVPQHF
TGTGCCAGCAGCTCCAGGGGGCAGGTGCCCCAGCATTTT
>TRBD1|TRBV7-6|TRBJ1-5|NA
CASSLGDRTPDSNQPQHF
TGTGCCAGCAGCTTAGGGGACAGGACCCCCGACAGCAATCAGCCCCAGCATTTT
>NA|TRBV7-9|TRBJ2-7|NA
CASSLADRDEQYF
TGTGCCAGCAGCTTAGCCGACCGGGACGAGCAGTACTTC
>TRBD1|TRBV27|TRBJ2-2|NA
CASGTGSTGELFF
TGTGCCAGCGGGACAGGGTCTACCGGGGAGCTGTTTTTT
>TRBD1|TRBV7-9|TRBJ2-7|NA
CASSLGGQGYEQYF
TGTGCCAGCAGCTTAGGGGGACAGGGCTACGAGCAGTACTTC
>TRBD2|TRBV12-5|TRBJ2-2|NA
CASGLGLAGTGELFF
TGTGCTAGTGGCCTCGGACTAGCGGGCACCGGGGAGCTGTTTTTT
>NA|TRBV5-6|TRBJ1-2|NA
CASSLAGTTNYGYTF
TGTGCCAGCAGCTTGGCCGGGACAACTAACTATGGCTACACCTTC
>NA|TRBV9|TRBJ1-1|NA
CASSVTAGVRTEAFF
TGTGCCAGCAGCGTAACAGCTGGAGTTCGGACTGAAGCTTTCTTT
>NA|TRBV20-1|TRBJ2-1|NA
CSARSELEQFF
TGCAGTGCTAGATCCGAGTTGGAGCAGTTCTTC
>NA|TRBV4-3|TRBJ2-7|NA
CASSQDRTVGYPYEQYF
TGCGCCAGCAGCCAAGATCGGACTGTGGGGTACCCCTACGAGCAGTACTTC
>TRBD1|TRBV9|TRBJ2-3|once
CASSQRDRGLADTQYF
TGTGCCAGCAGCCAACGGGACAGGGGGCTGGCAGATACGCAGTATTTT
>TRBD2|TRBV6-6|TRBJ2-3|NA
CASAHPGTRGDTQYF
TGTGCCAGCGCTCACCCCGGGACTAGGGGGGATACGCAGTATTTT
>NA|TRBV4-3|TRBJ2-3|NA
CASSQGGDTQYF
TGCGCCAGCAGCCAAGGAGGAGATACGCAGTATTTT
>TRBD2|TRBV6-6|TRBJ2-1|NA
CASSLSGRMINEQFF
TGTGCCAGCAGCCTTAGCGGGAGAATGATCAATGAGCAGTTCTTC
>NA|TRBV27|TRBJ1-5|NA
CASSQLGVLSLSSQHF
TGTGCCAGCAGTCAGCTGGGGGTCCTATCCCTCAGTTCCCAGCATTTT
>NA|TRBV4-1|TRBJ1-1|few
CASSQNTEAFF
TGCGCCAGCAGCCAGAACACTGAAGCTTTCTTT
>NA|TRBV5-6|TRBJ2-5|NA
CASSLALEQETQYF
TGTGCCAGCAGCTTAGCCCTTGAGCAAGAGACCCAGTACTTC
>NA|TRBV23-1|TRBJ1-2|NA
CASSQSGRFLEGYTF
TGCGCCAGCAGTCAATCGGGGCGGTTTCTGGAGGGCTACACCTTC
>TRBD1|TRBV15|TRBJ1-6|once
CATSSSTGGNSPLHF
TGTGCCACCAGCAGTTCGACAGGGGGTAATTCACCCCTCCACTTT
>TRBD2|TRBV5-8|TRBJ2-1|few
CASSLQASGHYNEQFF
TGTGCCAGCAGCTTGCAGGCTAGCGGACATTACAATGAGCAGTTCTTC
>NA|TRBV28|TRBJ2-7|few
CASSSVANPYEQYF
TGTGCCAGCAGTTCTGTAGCGAACCCCTACGAGCAGTACTTC
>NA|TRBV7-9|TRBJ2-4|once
CASESDSLGKNIQYF
TGTGCCAGCGAGTCGGACAGTTTAGGCAAAAACATTCAGTACTTC
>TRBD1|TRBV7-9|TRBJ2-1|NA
CASSHRGRYNEQFF
TGTGCCAGCAGTCACAGGGGGCGCTACAATGAGCAGTTCTTC
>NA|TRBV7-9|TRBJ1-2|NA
CASSLSNPGYYGYTF
TGTGCCAGCAGCTTATCCAATCCAGGGTACTATGGCTACACCTTC
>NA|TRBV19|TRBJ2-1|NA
CASSRDTPVF
TGTGCCAGTAGTCGGGACACCCCGGTCTTC
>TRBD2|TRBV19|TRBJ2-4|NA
CASSIEPSGWGAKNIQYF
TGTGCCAGTAGTATAGAGCCTAGCGGCTGGGGAGCCAAAAACATTCAGTACTTC